Listed below are T cell receptor beta chains from one sample, sequenced in a study of cytomegalovirus exposure and HLA in healthy donors. The protocol was immunoSEQ multiplex PCR, while the TCRdb copy is restricted to in-frame clones and leaves out a portion. The sample table sets out nearly 200,000 clones. The sequencing input was PBMCs. These receptors originate from a boy aged 5 to 17 in good health and CMV-seronegative. The CDR3 runs from the conserved cysteine through the conserved F or W. Each record gives: D gene, J gene, V gene, CDR3 length, CDR3 DNA, CDR3 protein. The D gene is left open where the match is weak.

TRBD1 TRBJ1-1 TRBV11-2 15 TGTGCCAGCAGCCGCTCGGGACAGGTCCTCACTGAAGCTTTCTTT CASSRSGQVLTEAFF
NA TRBJ1-5 TRBV6-5 14 TGTGCCAGCAGTGCTCAGTTTAGCAATCAGCCCCAGCATTTT CASSAQFSNQPQHF
NA TRBJ1-6 TRBV5-1 15 TGCGCCAGCAGCTTGGTGATAACAAATAATTCACCCCTCCACTTT CASSLVITNNSPLHF
TRBD2 TRBJ2-1 TRBV9 14 TGTGCCAGCAGCCCGGGACTAGCTTACAATGAGCAGTTCTTC CASSPGLAYNEQFF
NA TRBJ2-7 TRBV2 13 TGTGCCAGCATCCGGGTCTTACCCTACGAGCAGTACTTC CASIRVLPYEQYF
NA TRBJ2-7 TRBV9 14 TGTGCCAGCAGCCTTGAGGGCGGGACCTACGAGCAGTACTTC CASSLEGGTYEQYF
TRBD2 TRBJ2-7 TRBV4-2 17 TGTGCCAGCAGCCAAGGGCTATCCGGACTAGCTTATTACGAGCAGTACTTC CASSQGLSGLAYYEQYF
TRBD1 TRBJ1-6 TRBV7-3 15 TGTGCCAGCAGCTTAAAGGCCAGGGGGGATTCACCCCTCCACTTT CASSLKARGDSPLHF
TRBD1 TRBJ1-2 TRBV7-2 16 TGTGCCAGCAGCTCCCCGGACAGGGTGTTAGACTATGGCTACACCTTC CASSSPDRVLDYGYTF
NA TRBJ2-2 TRBV30 11 TGTGCCTGGAGACAGATCGGGGAGCTGTTTTTT CAWRQIGELFF
TRBD1 TRBJ1-5 TRBV18 15 TGTGCCAGCTCACGGGACAGGTATAGCAATCAGCCCCAGCATTTT CASSRDRYSNQPQHF
TRBD1 TRBJ1-5 TRBV27 15 TGTGCCAGCAGTCCCGACAGGGGGAGCAATCAGCCCCAGCATTTT CASSPDRGSNQPQHF
TRBD2 TRBJ2-1 TRBV6-1 15 TGTGCCAGCAGTGAAGCGCCGCGGGAGAACAATGAGCAGTTCTTC CASSEAPRENNEQFF
TRBD1 TRBJ2-7 TRBV19 14 TGTGCCAGTAGTATCGGGACAGGAACCTACGAGCAGTACTTC CASSIGTGTYEQYF
TRBD1 TRBJ1-1 TRBV7-3 15 TGTGCCAGCAGCTTAACTAGGGGGCAGAACACTGAAGCTTTCTTT CASSLTRGQNTEAFF
NA TRBJ1-2 TRBV13 13 TGTGCCAGCAGAAAGGGACAAACCTATGGCTACACCTTC CASRKGQTYGYTF
NA TRBJ2-6 TRBV28 18 TGTGCCAGCAGCCCGGGTGGCAGCTTAATGGGTGGGGCCAACGTCCTGACTTTC CASSPGGSLMGGANVLTF